One and the same sample provided the 17 T cell receptor beta chains below, sequenced in a study of blood T cell repertoires in COVID-19 (dated by TCRdb to the early 2020s). Receptor amplification or capture employed the immunoSEQ multiplex PCR assay. TCRdb's version of the immuneACCESS table is confined to in-frame rearrangements and falls short of the full clone set. An unresolved V gene accounts for under half of the shortfall where checked; the remainder is of unknown origin. This sample comprises around 130,000 clones, about 90% of them detected only once. The top ten clones comprise approximately 10% of the sample. The sequenced material came from peripheral blood. These receptors were taken from an elderly woman with acute or convalescent COVID-19.

V gene TRBV2 combines with J gene TRBJ2-1; 8 bases are a match to TRBD1. The CDR3 covers 16 residues. Germline-derived CDR1 and CDR2 are SNHLY and FYNNEI. The J segment lost 7 bases and the V segment lost 7 bases, leaving 15 bases of the junction unmatched. CDR3 nucleotide sequence: TGTGCCAGCATGGCAGAAGTTTGGACAGGGCGAAATGAGCAGTTCTTC. Translating it yields CASMAEVWTGRNEQFF.

The chain recombines TRBV5-4 with TRBJ2-7, with TRBD1 matching 10 bases. Germline loops: CDR1 SGHNT, CDR2 YYREEE (reference sequence). This CDR3 has 13 amino acids. The trim removed 0 bases at V and 6 bases at J, leaving 0 bases unmatched. The CDR3 sequence is CASSLGTGGEQYF. DNA of the CDR3: TGTGCCAGCAGCTTGGGGACAGGGGGCGAGCAGTACTTC. The whole variable domain, filled in from reference TRBV5-4 and TRBJ2-7, reads ETGVTQSPTHLIKTRGQQVTLRCSSQSGHNTVSWYQQALGQGPQFIFQYYREEENGRGNFPPRFSGLQFPNYSSELNVNALELDDSALYLCASSLGTGGEQYFGPGTRLTVT.

J is TRBJ1-5 and V is TRBV29-1; D perhaps matches TRBD1 (5 bases). This CDR3 comprises 12 residues. Between the trimmed V and J ends, which lost 4 bases and 5 bases, there was a span of 9 bases. CDR1 SQVTM and CDR2 ANQGSEA come from the germline V gene. This chain's CDR3 is CSVGQGDQPQHF. The CDR3 DNA reads as TGCAGCGTTGGGCAGGGCGATCAGCCCCAGCATTTT.

This clone was recorded once. This sequence joins TRBV21-1 and TRBJ1-2; the D call in the table, TRBD1, was not verified against the DNA. TRBV21-1 represents a pseudogene. The CDR3 is 16 residues long. The CDR3 region has the DNA TGTGCCAGCAGCAAATTCCTGATAGGGGCGGTCTATGGCTACACCTTC. It encodes CASSKFLIGAVYGYTF.

V gene TRBV27 combines with J gene TRBJ2-7, with D possibly matching TRBD2 (6 bases). The CDR3 totals 12 residues. From germline, CDR1 is MNHEY and CDR2 SMNVEV (reference sequence). The V end was cut by 6 bases, the J end by 7 bases, with 13 bases between. CDR3 sequence: CASSAPGREQYF. CDR3 nucleotide sequence: TGTGCCAGCAGCGCACCGGGGAGGGAGCAGTACTTC.

The chain employs TRBV9 and TRBJ1-2; D is ambiguous. V shed 2 bases and J shed 8 bases, with 13 bases lying between them. Germline assignment: CDR1 SGDLS and CDR2 YYNGEE. The CDR3 runs to 13 residues. As DNA, the CDR3 is TGTGCCAGCAGCGTCGATATAGGGAGAGGCTACACCTTC. It translates to CASSVDIGRGYTF.

Details on this clone: The sample carries other DNA sequences with the same CDR3. The chain carries TRBV18 and TRBJ1-2; 9 bases agree with TRBD1. Trimming removed 3 bases from V and 5 bases from J; junction bases left unmatched: 1. The CDR3 spans 13 residues. Germline CDR1 is KGHSH and CDR2 is LQKENI. CDR3 amino acids: CASSPGTGYGYTF. The CDR3 DNA sequence: TGTGCCAGCTCACCCGGGACAGGGTATGGCTACACCTTC.

A single count supports this clone. The chain recombines TRBV30 with TRBJ2-1; no clear D gene. V was clipped by 3 bases and J by 9 bases, with 9 bases between them. The germline V gene encodes CDR1 GTSNPN and CDR2 SVGIG (reference sequence). CDR3 length: 11 amino acids. CDR3 DNA: TGTGCCTGGAGGTCCCTAGGTGAGCAGTTCTTC. Protein: CAWRSLGEQFF.

The CDR3 loop is CASSLDGSGANVLTF. The CDR3 region has the DNA TGCGCCAGCAGCTTGGACGGGTCTGGGGCCAACGTCCTGACTTTC. This chain joins TRBV5-1 and TRBJ2-6; D not resolved. Germline V lookup: CDR1 SGHRS, CDR2 YFSETQ. CDR3 length: 15 amino acids. With 0 bases removed from V and 1 base from J, the gap between germline ends came to 5 bases.

This clone was recorded a few times. J is TRBJ1-1 and V is TRBV3-1 (or the pseudogene TRBV3-2); 10 bases align to TRBD1. Looked up from germline, CDR1 is LGHDT and CDR2 is YNNKEL (reference sequence). Germline trimming cut 3 bases from V and 5 bases from J; bases unmatched to any gene: 6. The length of the CDR3 is 15 residues. The CDR3 sequence is CASSQTGGAITEAFF. The CDR3 nucleotides read TGTGCCAGCAGCCAGACAGGGGGCGCTATAACTGAAGCTTTCTTT.

J is TRBJ1-4 and V is TRBV20-1; D is undetermined. V was clipped by 6 bases and J by 8 bases, with 10 bases between them. This CDR3 has 11 residues. The germline V gene encodes CDR1 DFQATT and CDR2 SNEGSKA (reference sequence). CDR3: CSANSLEKLFF. The CDR3 DNA follows: TGCAGTGCAAACAGTCTCGAAAAACTGTTTTTT.

The CDR3, as DNA: TGTGCCAGCAGCCAGGAGGGAGGGAACACTGAAGCTTTCTTT. It specifies CASSQEGGNTEAFF. The J gene is TRBJ1-1, the V gene TRBV3-1 (or the pseudogene TRBV3-2); D call uncertain. CDR3 length: 14 amino acids. Deletions cut 3 bases from V and 1 base from J, with 9 bases between. Germline CDR1 is LGHDT and CDR2 is YNNKEL (reference sequence).

V usage is TRBV4-3 and J usage is TRBJ1-2; 10 bases are a match to TRBD1. The germline CDR1 and CDR2 sequences are LGHNA and YSLEER. Trimming cost V 1 base and J 5 bases; bases outside gene matches: 4. The CDR3 sequence is 15 residues long. The chain's CDR3 is CASSQARQGAYGYTF. The CDR3 DNA reads as TGCGCCAGCAGCCAAGCAAGACAGGGGGCGTATGGCTACACCTTC.

The chain uses TRBV6-2 or TRBV6-3 and TRBJ1-5, with 7 bases aligning to TRBD1. Germline lookup yields CDR1 MNHEY and CDR2 SVGEGT. The CDR3 sequence is 15 residues long. The junction had 5 bases not matched to a gene; V was cut back by 5 bases and J by 1 base. DNA of the CDR3: TGTGCCAGCAGTCAACCGGGACAGAGCAATCAGCCCCAGCATTTT. Its translation: CASSQPGQSNQPQHF.

The V and J genes are TRBV18 and TRBJ1-5; no reliable D call. V lost 3 bases to trimming and J lost 0 bases, with 9 bases between them. The CDR3 runs to 15 residues. Germline values: CDR1 KGHSH, CDR2 LQKENI. The CDR3 is CASSPLGVSNQPQHF. CDR3 nucleotide sequence: TGTGCCAGCTCACCCCTGGGAGTTAGCAATCAGCCCCAGCATTTT.

V is TRBV7-6 and J is TRBJ1-4, with D perhaps matching TRBD1 (6 bases). V shed 5 bases and J shed 8 bases, with 15 bases lying between them. From germline, CDR1 is SGHVS and CDR2 FNYEAQ. CDR3 length equals 14 residues. The CDR3 DNA is TGTGCCAGCAGCCCCTCCGGGACATGGGAAAAACTGTTTTTT. It encodes CASSPSGTWEKLFF.

The chain couples TRBV7-2 to TRBJ1-2; D might be TRBD1 (6 bases). The germline CDR1 and CDR2 sequences are SGHTA and FQGNSA. V was clipped by 1 base and J by 8 bases, with 14 bases between them. This CDR3 has 14 residues. CDR3 sequence: CASSLVHRAEGYTF. In nucleotides, the CDR3 is TGTGCCAGCAGCTTAGTTCACAGGGCTGAAGGCTACACCTTC.